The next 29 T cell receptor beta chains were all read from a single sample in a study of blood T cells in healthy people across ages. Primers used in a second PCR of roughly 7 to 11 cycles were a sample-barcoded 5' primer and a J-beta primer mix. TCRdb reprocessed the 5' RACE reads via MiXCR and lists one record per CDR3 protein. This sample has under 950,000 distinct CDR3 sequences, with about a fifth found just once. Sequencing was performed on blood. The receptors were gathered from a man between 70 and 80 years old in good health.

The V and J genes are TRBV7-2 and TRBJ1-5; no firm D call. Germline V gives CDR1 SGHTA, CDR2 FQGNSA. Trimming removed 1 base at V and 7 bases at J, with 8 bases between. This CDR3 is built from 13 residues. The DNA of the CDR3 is TGTGCCAGCAGCTTAGGTATTAACCAGCCCCAGCATTTT. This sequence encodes CASSLGINQPQHF.

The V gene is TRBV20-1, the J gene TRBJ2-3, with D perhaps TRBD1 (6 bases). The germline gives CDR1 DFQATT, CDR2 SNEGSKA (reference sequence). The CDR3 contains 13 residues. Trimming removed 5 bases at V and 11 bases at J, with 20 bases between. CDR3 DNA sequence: TGCAGTGCTGGGGGACACGGGCTTTTTGGGCAGTATTTT. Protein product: CSAGGHGLFGQYF.

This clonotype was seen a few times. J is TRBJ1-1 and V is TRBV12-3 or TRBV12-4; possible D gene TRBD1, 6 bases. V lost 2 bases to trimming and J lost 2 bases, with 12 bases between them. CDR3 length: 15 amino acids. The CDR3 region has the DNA TGTGCCAGCAGTTTAACGGGGGCGATCAACACTGAAGCTTTCTTT. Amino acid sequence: CASSLTGAINTEAFF.

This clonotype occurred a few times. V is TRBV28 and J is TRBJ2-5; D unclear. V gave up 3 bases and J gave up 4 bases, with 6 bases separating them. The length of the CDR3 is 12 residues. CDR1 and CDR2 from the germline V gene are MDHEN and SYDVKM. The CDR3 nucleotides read TGTGCCAGCAGTTTCACCCCAGAGACCCAGTACTTC. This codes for CASSFTPETQYF.

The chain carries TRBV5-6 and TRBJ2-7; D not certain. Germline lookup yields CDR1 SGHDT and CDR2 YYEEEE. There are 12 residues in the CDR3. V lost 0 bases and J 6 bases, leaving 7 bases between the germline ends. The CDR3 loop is CASSLGSLEQYF. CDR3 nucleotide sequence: TGTGCCAGCAGCTTGGGGTCTCTCGAGCAGTACTTC.

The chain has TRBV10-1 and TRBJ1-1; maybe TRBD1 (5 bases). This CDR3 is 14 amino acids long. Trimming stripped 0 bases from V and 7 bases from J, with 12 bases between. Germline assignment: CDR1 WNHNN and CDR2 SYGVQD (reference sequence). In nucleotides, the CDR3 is TGCGCCAGCAGTGAGTCCCCGGGAAGGGGTGAAGCTTTCTTT. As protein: CASSESPGRGEAFF.

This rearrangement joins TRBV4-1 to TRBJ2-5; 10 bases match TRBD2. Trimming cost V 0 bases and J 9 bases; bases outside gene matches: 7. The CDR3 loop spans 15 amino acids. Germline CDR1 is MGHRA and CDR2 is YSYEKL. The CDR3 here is CASSQDSPSGGAQYF. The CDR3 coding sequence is TGCGCCAGCAGCCAAGATAGTCCAAGCGGGGGGGCCCAGTACTTC.

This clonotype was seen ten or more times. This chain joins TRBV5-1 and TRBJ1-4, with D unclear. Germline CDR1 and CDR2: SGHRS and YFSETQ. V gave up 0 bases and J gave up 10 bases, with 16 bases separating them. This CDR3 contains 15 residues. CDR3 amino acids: CASSLERRVYGKLFF. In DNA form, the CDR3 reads TGCGCCAGCAGCTTGGAACGACGGGTTTATGGAAAACTGTTTTTT.

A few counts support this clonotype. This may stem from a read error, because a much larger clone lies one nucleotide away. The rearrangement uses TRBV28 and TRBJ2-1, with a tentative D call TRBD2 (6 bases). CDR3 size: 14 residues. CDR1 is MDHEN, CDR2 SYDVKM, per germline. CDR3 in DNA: TGTGCCAGCAGGGCGGGCGGGAAATACGATGAGCGGTTCTTC. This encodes CASRAGGKYDERFF.

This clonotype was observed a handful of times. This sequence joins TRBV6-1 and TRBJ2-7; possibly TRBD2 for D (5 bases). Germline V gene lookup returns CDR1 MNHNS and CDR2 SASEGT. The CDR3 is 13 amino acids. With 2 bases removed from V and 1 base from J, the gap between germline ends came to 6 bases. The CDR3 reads CASSESGSYEQYV. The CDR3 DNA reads TGTGCCAGCAGTGAAAGCGGTTCCTACGAGCAGTACGTC.

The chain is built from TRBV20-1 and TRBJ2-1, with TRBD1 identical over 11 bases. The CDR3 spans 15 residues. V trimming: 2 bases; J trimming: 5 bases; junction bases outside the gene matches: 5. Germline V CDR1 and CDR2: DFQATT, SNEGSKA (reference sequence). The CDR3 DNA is TGCAGTGCTAGATTTGTGGACAGGGGGCACAATGAGCAGTTCTTC. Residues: CSARFVDRGHNEQFF.

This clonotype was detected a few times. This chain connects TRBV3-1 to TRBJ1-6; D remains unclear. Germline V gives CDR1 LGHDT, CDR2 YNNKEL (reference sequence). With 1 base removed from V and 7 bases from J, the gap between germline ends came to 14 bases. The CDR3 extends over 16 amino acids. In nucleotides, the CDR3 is TGTGCCAGCAGCCAAGGTTCCGGGCAGAGGAATTCACCCCTCCACTTT. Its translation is CASSQGSGQRNSPLHF.

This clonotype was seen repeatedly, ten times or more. CDR3 sequence: CASSSGTGGNQPQHF. As DNA, the CDR3 is TGTGCCAGCAGCTCCGGGACGGGGGGCAATCAGCCCCAGCATTTT. The chain links TRBV7-9 to TRBJ1-5, with a tentative D call TRBD1 (5 bases). Trimming took 4 bases from V and 2 from J, leaving 12 bases between them. Germline values: CDR1 SEHNR, CDR2 FQNEAQ (reference sequence). The CDR3 runs to 15 residues.

As DNA, the CDR3 is TGCGCCAGCAGCTTGCCCGCCCAGGGGGGCTACACCTTC. Protein product: CASSLPAQGGYTF. The chain joins TRBV5-1 to TRBJ1-2; tentatively, D is TRBD1 (6 bases). Per germline, CDR1 SGHRS and CDR2 YFSETQ. This CDR3 comprises 13 residues. With 1 base removed from V and 8 bases from J, the gap between germline ends came to 12 bases.

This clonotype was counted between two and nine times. The CDR3 region is CASSGLLTGTLLSGELFF. The CDR3 bases are TGCGCCAGCAGCGGGCTCCTGACAGGGACCCTCCTGTCCGGGGAGCTGTTTTTT. This chain joins TRBV5-1 and TRBJ2-2, with 7 bases fitting TRBD1. This CDR3 has 18 amino acids. The germline V gene encodes CDR1 SGHRS and CDR2 YFSETQ. Trimming removed 4 bases from V and 6 bases from J; junction bases left unmatched: 18. Looking up the rest from reference TRBV5-1 and TRBJ2-2 gives the full variable domain: KAGVTQTPRYLIKTRGQQVTLSCSPISGHRSVSWYQQTPGQGLQFLFEYFSETQRNKGNFPGRFSGRQFSNSRSEMNVSTLELGDSALYLCASSGLLTGTLLSGELFFGEGSRLTVL.

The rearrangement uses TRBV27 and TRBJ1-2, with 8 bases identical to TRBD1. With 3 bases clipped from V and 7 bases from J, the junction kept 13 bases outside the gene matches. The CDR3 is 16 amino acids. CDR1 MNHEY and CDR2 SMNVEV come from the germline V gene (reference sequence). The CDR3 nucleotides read TGTGCCAGCAGTTTGGTTGCTTCAGGGGGCCCTGGTGGCTACACCTTC. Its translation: CASSLVASGGPGGYTF.

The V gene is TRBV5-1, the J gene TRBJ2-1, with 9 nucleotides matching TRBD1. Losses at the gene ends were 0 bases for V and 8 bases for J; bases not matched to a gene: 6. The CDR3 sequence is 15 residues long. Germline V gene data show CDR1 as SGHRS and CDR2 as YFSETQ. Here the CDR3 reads CASSLEGQGIDEQFF. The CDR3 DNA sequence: TGCGCCAGCAGCTTGGAGGGACAGGGTATCGATGAGCAGTTCTTC.

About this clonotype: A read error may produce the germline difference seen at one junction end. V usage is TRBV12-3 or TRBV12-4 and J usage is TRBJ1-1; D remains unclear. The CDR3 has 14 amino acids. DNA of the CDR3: TGTGCCGGCAGCCCGAGAGGGAGTAACACTGAAGCTTTCTTT. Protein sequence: CAGSPRGSNTEAFF.

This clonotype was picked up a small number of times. The CDR3 DNA reads TGTGCCAGCAGCCCTAGACAGGGGGTAAATGAAAAACTGTTTTTT. Translation: CASSPRQGVNEKLFF. The chain joins TRBV7-9 to TRBJ1-4, with 9 bases aligning to TRBD1. The CDR3 contains 15 residues. The junction had 6 bases not matched to a gene; V was cut back by 5 bases and J by 5 bases. The germline V gene encodes CDR1 SEHNR and CDR2 FQNEAQ (reference sequence).

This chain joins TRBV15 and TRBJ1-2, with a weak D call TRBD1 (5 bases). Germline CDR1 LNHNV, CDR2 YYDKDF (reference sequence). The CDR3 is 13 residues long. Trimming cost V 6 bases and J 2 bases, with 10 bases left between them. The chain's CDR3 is CATRKTDNYGYTF. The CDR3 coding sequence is TGTGCCACCAGAAAGACAGACAACTATGGCTACACCTTC.

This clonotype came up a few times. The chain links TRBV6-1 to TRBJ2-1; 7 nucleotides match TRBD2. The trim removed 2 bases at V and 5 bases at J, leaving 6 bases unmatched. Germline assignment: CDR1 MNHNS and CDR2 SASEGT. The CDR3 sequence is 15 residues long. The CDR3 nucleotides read TGTGCCAGCAGTGAACTTGGCGGGGGACACAATGAGCAGTTCTTC. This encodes CASSELGGGHNEQFF.

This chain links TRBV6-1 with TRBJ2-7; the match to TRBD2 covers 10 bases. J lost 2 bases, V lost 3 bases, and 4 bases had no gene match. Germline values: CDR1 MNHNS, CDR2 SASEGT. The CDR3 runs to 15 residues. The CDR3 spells CASSDRSGGAYEQYF. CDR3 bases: TGTGCCAGCAGTGATAGGAGCGGGGGGGCCTACGAGCAGTACTTC.

The CDR3 DNA follows: TGTGCCAGCGCGACACTGGACACCGGGGAGCTGTTTTTT. Translating gives CASATLDTGELFF. The chain uses TRBV7-3 and TRBJ2-2; D is ambiguous. This CDR3 region has 13 residues. Deletions cut 8 bases from V and 3 bases from J, with 10 bases between. In germline, CDR1 is SGHTA, CDR2 FQGTGA.

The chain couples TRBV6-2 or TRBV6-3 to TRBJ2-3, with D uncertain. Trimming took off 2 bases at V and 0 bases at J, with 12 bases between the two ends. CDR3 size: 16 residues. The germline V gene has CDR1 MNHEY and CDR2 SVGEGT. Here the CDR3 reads CASSYRLPGSTDTQYF. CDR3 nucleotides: TGTGCCAGCAGTTACCGGCTCCCGGGTAGCACAGATACGCAGTATTTT.

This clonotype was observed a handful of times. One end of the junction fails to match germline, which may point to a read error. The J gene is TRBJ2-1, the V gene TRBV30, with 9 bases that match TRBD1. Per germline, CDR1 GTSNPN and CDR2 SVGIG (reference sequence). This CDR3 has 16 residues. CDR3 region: CASTNLRDRAYNGQFF. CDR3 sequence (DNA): TGTGCCTCCACGAACCTCCGGGACAGGGCGTACAATGGGCAGTTCTTC.

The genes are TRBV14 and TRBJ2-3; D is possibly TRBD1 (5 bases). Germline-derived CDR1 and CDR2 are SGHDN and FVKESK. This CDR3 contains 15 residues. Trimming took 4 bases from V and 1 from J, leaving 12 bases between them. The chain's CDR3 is CASSRRQTCTDTQYF. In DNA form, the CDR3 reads TGTGCCAGCAGCCGCCGACAGACTTGCACAGATACGCAGTATTTT. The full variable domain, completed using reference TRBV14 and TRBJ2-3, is EAGVTQFPSHSVIEKGQTVTLRCDPISGHDNLYWYRRVMGKEIKFLLHFVKESKQDESGMPNNRFLAERTGGTYSTLKVQPAELEDSGVYFCASSRRQTCTDTQYFGPGTRLTVL.

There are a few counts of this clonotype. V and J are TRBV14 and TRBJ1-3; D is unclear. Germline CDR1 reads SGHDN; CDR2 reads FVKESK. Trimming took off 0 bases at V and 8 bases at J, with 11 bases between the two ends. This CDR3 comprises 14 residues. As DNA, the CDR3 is TGTGCCAGCAGCCAAGAGGAGGAGGAGGACACCATATATTTT. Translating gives CASSQEEEEDTIYF.

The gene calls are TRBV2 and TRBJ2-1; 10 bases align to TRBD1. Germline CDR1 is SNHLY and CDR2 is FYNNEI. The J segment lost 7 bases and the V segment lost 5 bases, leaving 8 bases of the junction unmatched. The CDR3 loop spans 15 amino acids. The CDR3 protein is CASSRQGASGNEQFF. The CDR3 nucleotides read TGTGCCAGCAGTCGACAGGGGGCCAGTGGGAATGAGCAGTTCTTC.

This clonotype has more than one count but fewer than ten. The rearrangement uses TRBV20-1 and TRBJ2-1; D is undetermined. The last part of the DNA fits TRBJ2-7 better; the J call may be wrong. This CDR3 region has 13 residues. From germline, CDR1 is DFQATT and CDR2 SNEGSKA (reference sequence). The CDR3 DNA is TGCAGTGCTAGAGTTGGTAGTTCCTACGAGCAGTACTTC. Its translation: CSARVGSSYEQYF.